A single sample gave rise to the 9 T cell receptor beta chains below, sequenced in a study of PD-1 blockade in classical Hodgkin lymphoma. As for time point: cycle 4 day 1 (C4D1), after around six weeks of nivolumab. Relapse after autologous stem cell transplantation occurred in every patient, and brentuximab vedotin exposure varied. Profiling relied on immunoSEQ multiplex PCR, and the TCRdb table lists in-frame clones only, not all of them. The data contain about 7,600 clones, around 82% of them singletons. The sequencing here drew on peripheral blood mononuclear cells (PBMCs), taken before the fourth cycle of nivolumab. These receptors originate from a human donor with classical Hodgkin lymphoma.

This clone was detected only once. This chain joins TRBV12-1 and TRBJ2-1; the D call TRBD1 from the table was never checked on the DNA. TRBV12-1 is a recognized pseudogene. CDR3 length: 18 amino acids. CDR3 loop: CASSFGNRDRVSYNEQFF. CDR3 nucleotides: TGTGCCAGCAGCTTTGGGAACCGGGACAGGGTCTCCTACAATGAGCAGTTCTTC.

The chain employs TRBV27 and TRBJ2-3; D might be TRBD1 (5 bases). Germline loops: CDR1 MNHEY, CDR2 SMNVEV (reference sequence). V lost 2 bases, J lost 0 bases, and 6 bases lay in between. This CDR3 spans 14 amino acids. DNA for the CDR3: TGTGCCAGCAGTTTAAGGGGTAGCACAGATACGCAGTATTTT. Protein product: CASSLRGSTDTQYF.

V gene TRBV5-4 combines with J gene TRBJ2-1, with TRBD1 identical over 9 bases. The CDR3 covers 16 residues. Germline V gene sequence: CDR1 SGHNT, CDR2 YYREEE (reference sequence). Trimming cost V 4 bases and J 7 bases; bases outside gene matches: 12. The CDR3 sequence: CASSPEGTGKNNEQFF. CDR3 nucleotides: TGTGCCAGCAGCCCGGAAGGGACAGGGAAGAATAATGAGCAGTTCTTC.

The chain recombines TRBV7-8 with TRBJ2-1; 8 positions agree with TRBD1. The CDR3 totals 14 residues. In germline, CDR1 is SGHVS, CDR2 FQNEAQ. V was clipped by 5 bases and J by 3 bases; unmatched bases: 3. CDR3 sequence (DNA): TGTGCCAGCAGCCGGGGACAGGTCTACAATGAGCAGTTCTTC. It is translated as CASSRGQVYNEQFF.

The V and J genes are TRBV23-1 and TRBJ1-2; D ambiguous. TRBV23-1 is treated as an ORF (open reading frame) with a function not yet certain. This CDR3 comprises 14 residues. Trimming took 4 bases from V and 0 from J, leaving 9 bases between them. The CDR3 DNA is TGCGCCAGCAGTCCTTCGGAAGCTAACTATGGCTACACCTTC. It encodes CASSPSEANYGYTF.

By proportion, this clone is large. The chain couples TRBV5-6 to TRBJ2-3; no clear D gene. The CDR3 is 17 residues long. Germline V gives CDR1 SGHDT, CDR2 YYEEEE. V was trimmed by 0 bases and J by 5 bases, leaving 19 bases between them. CDR3 in amino acids: CASSLGLHYSRRDTQYF. Written as DNA, the CDR3 is TGTGCCAGCAGCTTGGGGCTGCATTACAGCAGGAGAGATACGCAGTATTTT.

This chain uses TRBV19 with TRBJ2-7; no clear D gene. CDR3 length equals 14 residues. Germline CDR1 is LNHDA and CDR2 is SQIVND (reference sequence). Trimming shortened V by 3 bases and J by 4 bases, and 13 bases separated the two germline ends. Here the CDR3 DNA reads TGTGCCAGTAGTATCTTGGGAATTGGGTACGAGCAGTACTTC. Protein: CASSILGIGYEQYF.

The chain uses TRBV7-9 and TRBJ1-1; D is perhaps TRBD1 (6 bases). The V gene's germline CDR1 is SEHNR and CDR2 FQNEAQ (reference sequence). The V gene lost 5 bases and the J gene lost 1 base, with 11 bases spanning the gap. The CDR3 consists of 14 residues. The CDR3 DNA is TGTGCCAGCAGCGTAGGGACACAGAACACTGAAGCTTTCTTT. Translating it yields CASSVGTQNTEAFF.

The J gene is TRBJ1-2, the V gene TRBV27, with 10 bases that match TRBD1. This CDR3 is 14 amino acids long. CDR1 MNHEY and CDR2 SMNVEV come from the germline V gene (reference sequence). J gave up 5 bases and V 5 bases, and 5 bases lay outside the gene matches. The DNA of the CDR3 is TGTGCCAGCAGTCCTCCGGGACAGGGGTATGGCTACACCTTC. Protein sequence: CASSPPGQGYGYTF.